Shown below are 20 T cell receptor beta chains from a single sample sequenced in a study of cytomegalovirus exposure and HLA in healthy donors. It was with 60 Vbeta and 13 Jbeta primers that the PCR ran. Libraries were prepared by immunoSEQ multiplex PCR; TCRdb keeps only in-frame clonotypes and omits some of them. The profile shows approximately 160,000 clones, roughly 71% of them singletons. Sequencing was carried out using PBMCs. Every receptor here comes from a male donor in good health and CMV-seropositive.

The genes are TRBV7-8 and TRBJ1-1; 7 bases are a match to TRBD1. From germline, CDR1 is SGHVS and CDR2 FQNEAQ. The CDR3 totals 18 residues. Trimming at V came to 2 bases and at J to 3 bases, leaving 15 bases not matched to a gene. CDR3 loop: CASSLKGQLLRGYTEAFF. The CDR3 DNA sequence: TGTGCCAGCAGCTTAAAGGGACAGTTATTAAGGGGGTACACTGAAGCTTTCTTT.

The V call is TRBV6-6, the J call TRBJ1-2, with D maybe TRBD1 (5 bases). V dropped 4 bases and J dropped 5 bases, with 11 bases sitting between them. The length of the CDR3 is 13 residues. Germline V CDR1 and CDR2: MNHNY, SVGAGI (reference sequence). CDR3 DNA: TGTGCCAGCAGTTCCTGGACACCTTATGGCTACACCTTC. As protein: CASSSWTPYGYTF.

The chain uses TRBV19 and TRBJ1-1; D possibly corresponds to TRBD1 (6 bases). V dropped 11 bases and J dropped 10 bases, with 17 bases sitting between them. The CDR3 is made up of 11 amino acids. CDR1 and CDR2 from the germline V gene are LNHDA and SQIVND (reference sequence). This CDR3 reads CASRDTLGAFF. As DNA, the CDR3 is TGTGCCTCTAGGGACACTTTGGGAGCTTTCTTT.

The V gene is TRBV9, the J gene TRBJ1-4; TRBD1 matches at 8 bases. Per germline, CDR1 SGDLS and CDR2 YYNGEE. The V gene end was trimmed by 4 bases and the J gene end by 8 bases; junction bases not matched to a gene: 10. This CDR3 comprises 15 residues. The CDR3 is CASSLSQGGMEKLFF. Here the CDR3 DNA reads TGTGCCAGCAGCTTATCACAGGGGGGGATGGAAAAACTGTTTTTT.

The rearrangement joins TRBV6-5 to TRBJ1-1, with no clear D. Germline V gene data show CDR1 as MNHEY and CDR2 as SVGAGI. This CDR3 comprises 12 residues. V was pared by 8 bases and J by 5 bases, with 12 bases between. The DNA for the CDR3 is TGTGCCAGCCAAGACTCTCGGACTGAAGCTTTCTTT. Translation: CASQDSRTEAFF.

In DNA, the CDR3 is TGTGCCAGCAGCACTCTAGCGGGGGGAACAGATACGCAGTATTTT. Translation gives CASSTLAGGTDTQYF. The chain links TRBV25-1 to TRBJ2-3, with 11 bases lining up with TRBD2. J lost 3 bases, V lost 6 bases, and 5 bases had no gene match. This CDR3 has 15 amino acids. Germline V gives CDR1 MGHDK, CDR2 SYGVNS.

The chain couples TRBV5-1 to TRBJ2-1; 7 bases align to TRBD1. With V trimmed by 3 bases and J by 7 bases, 4 bases remained unmatched. In germline, CDR1 is SGHRS, CDR2 YFSETQ. CDR3 length: 13 residues. The CDR3 reads CASSYRGGNEQFF. CDR3 DNA sequence: TGCGCCAGCAGCTACAGGGGCGGAAATGAGCAGTTCTTC.

The chain uses TRBV7-6 and TRBJ2-5; D is possibly TRBD1 (7 bases). CDR3 length: 14 amino acids. Trimming removed 5 bases from V and 5 bases from J, with 15 bases in between. Germline assignment: CDR1 SGHVS and CDR2 FNYEAQ. The DNA of the CDR3 is TGTGCCAGCAGCCGGACAGGAGGGGACGAGACCCAGTACTTC. This codes for CASSRTGGDETQYF.

CDR3 DNA: TGTGCCAGCAGTTTATTTGGGACAGCTGAAGCTTTCTTT. Residues: CASSLFGTAEAFF. The J gene is TRBJ1-1, the V gene TRBV27, with 7 bases lining up with TRBD1. The CDR3 is 13 residues long. The V gene end was trimmed by 1 base and the J gene end by 6 bases; junction bases not matched to a gene: 2. Per germline, CDR1 MNHEY and CDR2 SMNVEV (reference sequence).

The gene calls are TRBV27 and TRBJ2-7; 9 bases fit TRBD1. The germline gives CDR1 MNHEY, CDR2 SMNVEV (reference sequence). The CDR3 is made up of 14 amino acids. The J segment lost 4 bases and the V segment lost 5 bases, leaving 6 bases of the junction unmatched. In DNA form, the CDR3 reads TGTGCCAGCAGTCTCAGACAGGGGGGATACGAGCAGTACTTC. The encoded protein is CASSLRQGGYEQYF.

The chain carries TRBV7-2 and TRBJ1-1; a possible D gene is TRBD1 (6 bases). V lost 1 base and J 8 bases, leaving 8 bases between the germline ends. The CDR3 spans 12 residues. Germline CDR1 and CDR2: SGHTA and FQGNSA. The CDR3 loop reads CASSLDREEAFF. The DNA of the CDR3 is TGTGCCAGCAGCTTAGACAGGGAAGAAGCTTTCTTT.

This clone was observed a single time. This chain links TRBV9 with TRBJ2-3; possibly TRBD2 for D (7 bases). Trimming pared 0 bases from V and 3 bases from J, leaving 11 bases between. CDR1 and CDR2 from the germline V gene are SGDLS and YYNGEE. This CDR3 is 15 amino acids long. CDR3 bases: TGTGCCAGCAGCGTAGGGGCGGGGGCTACAGATACGCAGTATTTT. This codes for CASSVGAGATDTQYF.

The V and J genes are TRBV19 and TRBJ2-3, with a weak D call TRBD1 (6 bases). This CDR3 spans 16 amino acids. The V gene's germline CDR1 is LNHDA and CDR2 SQIVND (reference sequence). Trimming removed 1 base from V and 2 bases from J, with 13 bases in between. DNA of the CDR3: TGTGCCAGTAGTATAGGTGGACAGACGCACACAGATACGCAGTATTTT. Translated: CASSIGGQTHTDTQYF.

Here the CDR3 DNA reads TGTGCCAGCAGCCCAGGGGGGTTGTCCTACGAGCAGTACTTC. Encoded protein: CASSPGGLSYEQYF. The J gene is TRBJ2-7, the V gene TRBV11-3, with D possibly matching TRBD1 (7 bases). Trimming stripped 5 bases from V and 1 base from J, with 12 bases between. The CDR3 covers 14 residues. Germline CDR1 reads SGHNT; CDR2 reads YENEEA.

The J gene is TRBJ2-2, the V gene TRBV5-1; 7 bases line up with TRBD2. Germline-derived CDR1 and CDR2 are SGHRS and YFSETQ. V lost 4 bases and J lost 1; bases outside the gene matches: 7. This CDR3 comprises 16 residues. The CDR3 region is CASSIPTSENTGELFF. CDR3 nucleotide sequence: TGCGCCAGCAGCATTCCAACTAGCGAGAACACCGGGGAGCTGTTTTTT.

J is TRBJ2-7 and V is TRBV9; 7 bases align to TRBD1. The CDR3 contains 15 residues. Trimming took 2 bases from V and 0 from J; bases not matched to a gene: 5. Germline CDR1 and CDR2: SGDLS and YYNGEE. CDR3 region: CASSVGTAASYEQYF. DNA for the CDR3: TGTGCCAGCAGCGTCGGGACAGCAGCCTCCTACGAGCAGTACTTC. Full variable domain (missing parts from reference TRBV9 and TRBJ2-7): DSGVTQTPKHLITATGQRVTLRCSPRSGDLSVYWYQQSLDQGLQFLIQYYNGEERAKGNILERFSAQQFPDLHSELNLSSLELGDSALYFCASSVGTAASYEQYFGPGTRLTVT.

This chain joins TRBV7-9 and TRBJ2-3; no definite D call. Trimming shortened V by 7 bases and J by 2 bases, and 7 bases separated the two germline ends. This CDR3 comprises 12 residues. The germline gives CDR1 SEHNR, CDR2 FQNEAQ (reference sequence). The CDR3 is CASTIDTDTQYF. CDR3 in DNA: TGTGCCAGCACCATAGACACAGATACGCAGTATTTT.

The chain carries TRBV4-1 and TRBJ1-1; D not resolved. Germline V gives CDR1 MGHRA, CDR2 YSYEKL. This CDR3 spans 13 amino acids. The V gene lost 7 bases and the J gene lost 5 bases, with 14 bases spanning the gap. CDR3 nucleotide sequence: TGCGCCAGCACCCTCGGGGTTGGGACTGAAGCTTTCTTT. Amino acids: CASTLGVGTEAFF.

The genes are TRBV19 and TRBJ2-7, with D possibly matching TRBD1 (5 bases). CDR1 LNHDA and CDR2 SQIVND come from the germline V gene (reference sequence). V gave up 5 bases and J gave up 3 bases, with 11 bases separating them. The CDR3 is 13 amino acids. CDR3 region: CASSPGHLYEQYF. The CDR3 nucleotides read TGTGCCAGTAGTCCAGGACACCTCTACGAGCAGTACTTC.

This chain uses TRBV6-1 with TRBJ2-1; TRBD2 matches 9 bases. After removal of 1 base from V and 10 bases from J, the junction contained 11 bases not matched to a gene. The CDR3 contains 16 residues. Germline loops: CDR1 MNHNS, CDR2 SASEGT. CDR3 nucleotides: TGTGCCAGCAGTGAAGTCCCTAGCGGGGCCCTGGGGGAGCAGTTCTTC. This sequence encodes CASSEVPSGALGEQFF.